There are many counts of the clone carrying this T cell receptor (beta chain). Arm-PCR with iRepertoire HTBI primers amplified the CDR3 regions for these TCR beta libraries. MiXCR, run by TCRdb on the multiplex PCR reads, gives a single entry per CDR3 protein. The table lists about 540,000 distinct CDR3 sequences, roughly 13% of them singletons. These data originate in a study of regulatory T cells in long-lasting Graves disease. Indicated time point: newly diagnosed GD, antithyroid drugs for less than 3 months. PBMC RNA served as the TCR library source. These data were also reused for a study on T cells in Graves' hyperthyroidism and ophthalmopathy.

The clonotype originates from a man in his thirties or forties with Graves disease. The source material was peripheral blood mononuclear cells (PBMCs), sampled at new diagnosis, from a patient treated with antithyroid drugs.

CDR3 coding DNA: TGTGCCAGCAGTATCACGGGGGCCACTGAAGCTTTCTTT. Its protein is CASSITGATEAFF. The chain joins TRBV28 to TRBJ1-1; D is perhaps TRBD1 (6 bases). The CDR3 is made up of 13 amino acids. Trimming removed 5 bases from V and 4 bases from J, with 11 bases in between. Per the germline V gene, CDR1 is MDHEN and CDR2 is SYDVKM.